The 27 T cell receptor beta chains given below trace back to one sample, sequenced in a study of shared clonotypes between healthy human individuals. Selected positively for CCR7 and CD45RO-negative, naive CD8 cells excluded terminally differentiated effector memory CD45RA+ cells. Repertoires were generated with immunoSEQ multiplex PCR, while TCRdb's copy carries only in-frame clones and drops some. The sample consists of roughly 2,000,000 clones, roughly 95% of them appearing once. The sequenced sample was naive CD8+ T cells from PBMCs. The origin of the receptors is a man aged 18 to 29 in good health. Some clones in this sample may be carry-over from other donors' samples.

The chain combines TRBV7-9 with TRBJ2-1; 8 bases agree with TRBD2. Unmatched junction bases numbered 5, after V lost 1 base and J lost 9 bases. The germline V gene encodes CDR1 SEHNR and CDR2 FQNEAQ (reference sequence). This CDR3 has 14 residues. The CDR3 region is CASSLGLAGIEQFF. The CDR3 DNA reads as TGTGCCAGCAGCTTAGGCCTAGCGGGTATTGAGCAGTTCTTC.

The rearrangement links TRBV19 to TRBJ1-3, with D perhaps matching TRBD1 (5 bases). CDR3 length: 17 amino acids. The V and J ends lost 1 base and 0 bases respectively, with 13 bases between them. CDR1 is LNHDA and CDR2 is SQIVND in the germline V gene (reference sequence). The CDR3 coding sequence is TGTGCCAGTAGTATAGCGTCGGGACTTGACTCTGGAAACACCATATATTTT. The encoded protein is CASSIASGLDSGNTIYF. Based on the CDR3 plus reference TRBV19 and TRBJ1-3, the full variable domain is DGGITQSPKYLFRKEGQNVTLSCEQNLNHDAMYWYRQDPGQGLRLIYYSQIVNDFQKGDIAEGYSVSREKKESFPLTVTSAQKNPTAFYLCASSIASGLDSGNTIYFGEGSWLTVV.

The V gene is TRBV27, the J gene TRBJ2-7; unclear D gene. CDR1 is MNHEY, CDR2 SMNVEV, per germline (reference sequence). This CDR3 region has 10 residues. V was cut by 8 bases and J by 6 bases, with 8 bases left in between. CDR3 nucleotide sequence: TGTGCCAGCGGCCAAGGCGAGCAGTACTTC. It specifies CASGQGEQYF.

The chain is built from TRBV19 and TRBJ1-1; no definite D call. There are 13 residues in the CDR3. CDR1 and CDR2 from the germline V gene are LNHDA and SQIVND (reference sequence). The V end lost 8 bases, the J end lost 0 bases, and 10 bases lay between the germline ends. CDR3 DNA sequence: TGTGCCAGTCGCTATACACTGAACACTGAAGCTTTCTTT. Protein sequence: CASRYTLNTEAFF.

The genes are TRBV5-1 and TRBJ2-7; 8 positions match TRBD1. The junction had 11 bases not matched to a gene; V was cut back by 7 bases and J by 2 bases. Germline CDR1 is SGHRS and CDR2 is YFSETQ. There are 15 residues in the CDR3. CDR3 DNA sequence: TGCGCCAGCGGAACAAAGGACAGGGCCCCCTACGAGCAGTACTTC. This codes for CASGTKDRAPYEQYF.

The J gene is TRBJ2-1, the V gene TRBV7-9; perhaps TRBD1 as D (6 bases). This CDR3 is 15 amino acids long. The germline V gene has CDR1 SEHNR and CDR2 FQNEAQ (reference sequence). V lost 5 bases to trimming and J lost 4 bases, with 15 bases between them. This CDR3 reads CASSPRQGLYNEQFF. The DNA for the CDR3 is TGTGCCAGCAGCCCCCGGCAGGGGCTGTACAATGAGCAGTTCTTC.

This clone appeared a single time. V gene TRBV5-4 combines with J gene TRBJ2-1; D is ambiguous. Germline V gene sequence: CDR1 SGHNT, CDR2 YYREEE (reference sequence). Trimming cost V 2 bases and J 7 bases, with 10 bases left between them. The length of the CDR3 is 13 residues. CDR3 nucleotide sequence: TGTGCCAGCAGCTTTACCCTTGGGAATGAGCAGTTCTTC. It translates to CASSFTLGNEQFF.

J is TRBJ2-2 and V is TRBV15; D ambiguous. The V gene lost 4 bases and the J gene lost 2 bases, with 8 bases spanning the gap. The CDR3 covers 14 residues. In germline, CDR1 is LNHNV, CDR2 YYDKDF (reference sequence). The CDR3 DNA follows: TGTGCCACCAGCACCGGCGAAAACACCGGGGAGCTGTTTTTT. It codes for CATSTGENTGELFF. Filled out from reference TRBV15 and TRBJ2-2, the complete variable domain reads DAMVIQNPRYQVTQFGKPVTLSCSQTLNHNVMYWYQQKSSQAPKLLFHYYDKDFNNEADTPDNFQSRRPNTSFCFLDIRSPGLGDTAMYLCATSTGENTGELFFGEGSRLTVL.

Only one count was recorded for this clone. V is TRBV7-3 and J is TRBJ2-1; 7 positions agree with TRBD2. V lost 0 bases and J lost 2; bases outside the gene matches: 10. The germline CDR1 and CDR2 sequences are SGHTA and FQGTGA. The CDR3 has 18 amino acids. The CDR3 protein is CASSLTASASGTYNEQFF. In nucleotides, the CDR3 is TGTGCCAGCAGCTTAACGGCGTCGGCTAGCGGTACCTACAATGAGCAGTTCTTC.

V usage is TRBV7-8 and J usage is TRBJ1-4; D is unresolved. CDR3 size: 16 residues. The germline gives CDR1 SGHVS, CDR2 FQNEAQ. Deletions cut 3 bases from V and 2 bases from J, with 13 bases between. The DNA of the CDR3 is TGTGCCAGCAGCTTTCTTAACACGGGGACTAATGAAAAACTGTTTTTT. It codes for CASSFLNTGTNEKLFF.

V usage is TRBV21-1 and J usage is TRBJ2-1; the table's TRBD2 call for D was not verified on the DNA. TRBV21-1 is a pseudogene. The CDR3 extends over 13 amino acids. CDR3 nucleotides: TGTGCCCCAATAAATTCTAGCGGCAATGAGCAGTTCTTC. Protein: CAPINSSGNEQFF.

The chain carries TRBV28 and TRBJ2-3, with TRBD2 identical over 10 bases. The CDR3 extends over 15 amino acids. Germline V CDR1 and CDR2: MDHEN, SYDVKM. The ends lost 6 bases at V and 4 bases at J; junction bases unmatched: 7. The CDR3 DNA reads as TGTGCCAGCAGGTCTAGCGGGAGTAGGTCAGATACGCAGTATTTT. This sequence encodes CASRSSGSRSDTQYF. Filled out from reference TRBV28 and TRBJ2-3, the complete variable domain reads DVKVTQSSRYLVKRTGEKVFLECVQDMDHENMFWYRQDPGLGLRLIYFSYDVKMKEKGDIPEGYSVSREKKERFSLILESASTNQTSMYLCASRSSGSRSDTQYFGPGTRLTVL.

The chain recombines TRBV19 with TRBJ1-1; D remains unclear. Trimming removed 8 bases at V and 3 bases at J, with 16 bases between. The germline V gene has CDR1 LNHDA and CDR2 SQIVND (reference sequence). The CDR3 loop spans 14 amino acids. This CDR3 reads CASAPRREYTEAFF. CDR3 nucleotides: TGTGCCAGTGCCCCCAGGAGGGAGTACACTGAAGCTTTCTTT.

The V gene is TRBV6-1, the J gene TRBJ2-7; 7 positions agree with TRBD1. With V trimmed by 0 bases and J by 3 bases, 8 bases remained unmatched. The CDR3 has 16 residues. Germline V lookup: CDR1 MNHNS, CDR2 SASEGT. CDR3 sequence reads: CASSEAAGTANYEQYF. In nucleotides, the CDR3 is TGTGCCAGCAGTGAAGCTGCCGGGACAGCTAACTACGAGCAGTACTTC.

The chain carries TRBV2 and TRBJ1-1; D not resolved. Deletions cut 7 bases from V and 2 bases from J, with 17 bases between. The CDR3 spans 15 residues. Germline CDR1 is SNHLY and CDR2 is FYNNEI. The CDR3 coding sequence is TGTGCCAGCAACGCCCGGGGTGGGTTCAACACTGAAGCTTTCTTT. Translation: CASNARGGFNTEAFF.

The genes are TRBV7-9 and TRBJ2-2, with TRBD2 identical over 11 bases. CDR1 is SEHNR and CDR2 is FQNEAQ in the germline V gene (reference sequence). The J segment lost 4 bases and the V segment lost 5 bases, leaving 6 bases of the junction unmatched. This CDR3 comprises 16 residues. CDR3 amino acids: CASSTPGLAATGELFF. DNA of the CDR3: TGTGCCAGCAGCACCCCGGGACTAGCGGCCACCGGGGAGCTGTTTTTT.

The chain links TRBV27 to TRBJ2-7; 7 bases match TRBD1. This CDR3 contains 15 residues. Germline V gene data show CDR1 as MNHEY and CDR2 as SMNVEV (reference sequence). V dropped 5 bases and J dropped 5; count of bases not matched to a gene: 12. As DNA, the CDR3 is TGTGCCAGCAGTCTCCGGGACAGTTTGGGCCACGAGCAGTACTTC. As protein: CASSLRDSLGHEQYF.

The chain uses TRBV19 and TRBJ2-1; 7 nucleotides agree with TRBD1. J lost 6 bases, V lost 5 bases, and 7 bases had no gene match. The germline V gene has CDR1 LNHDA and CDR2 SQIVND (reference sequence). The CDR3 sequence is 14 residues long. CDR3 region: CASSPRTGFNEQFF. The CDR3 DNA reads TGTGCCAGTAGTCCACGGACAGGATTCAATGAGCAGTTCTTC.

The CDR3 loop reads CASSRGTSLGDEQFF. CDR3 sequence (DNA): TGCGCCAGCAGCCGAGGGACTAGCCTGGGGGATGAGCAGTTCTTC. The chain employs TRBV4-1 and TRBJ2-1; 9 positions agree with TRBD2. This CDR3 has 15 residues. Losses at the gene ends were 4 bases for V and 8 bases for J; bases not matched to a gene: 9. CDR1 is MGHRA and CDR2 is YSYEKL in the germline V gene.

The chain is built from TRBV5-4 and TRBJ1-1; tentative D call: TRBD1 (6 bases). Germline CDR1 is SGHNT and CDR2 is YYREEE (reference sequence). The CDR3 consists of 15 residues. Trimming pared 1 base from V and 1 base from J, leaving 11 bases between. CDR3 DNA sequence: TGTGCCAGCAGCTTGAGGCAGGGGACGAACACTGAAGCTTTCTTT. The encoded protein is CASSLRQGTNTEAFF.

This chain links TRBV7-9 with TRBJ1-2, with TRBD1 identical over 11 bases. The length of the CDR3 is 14 residues. V was clipped by 5 bases and J by 7 bases; unmatched bases: 6. Germline assignment: CDR1 SEHNR and CDR2 FQNEAQ (reference sequence). CDR3 DNA: TGTGCCAGCAGCCAGGGACAGGGGGAGAGTGGCTACACCTTC. Protein: CASSQGQGESGYTF.

The genes are TRBV4-2 and TRBJ1-2; the D gene is possibly TRBD1 (6 bases). The CDR3 runs 15 residues. Germline CDR1 LGHNA, CDR2 YNFKEQ. V dropped 0 bases and J dropped 4 bases, with 12 bases sitting between them. The CDR3 coding sequence is TGTGCCAGCAGCCAAGATTCTCGGGACATCTATGGCTACACCTTC. It specifies CASSQDSRDIYGYTF.

This clone appeared a few times. CDR3 in amino acids: CASRGLADYNEQFF. CDR3 coding DNA: TGTGCCAGCAGGGGACTAGCGGATTACAATGAGCAGTTCTTC. This rearrangement joins TRBV27 to TRBJ2-1, with 11 bases aligning to TRBD2. The V gene's germline CDR1 is MNHEY and CDR2 SMNVEV (reference sequence). The V segment lost 6 bases and the J segment 4 bases; nucleotides outside the gene matches: 2. There are 14 residues in the CDR3.

V is TRBV7-2 and J is TRBJ2-5, with 7 bases fitting TRBD2. The CDR3 is 16 residues long. Trimming took 5 bases from V and 4 from J; bases not matched to a gene: 13. Germline V gene lookup returns CDR1 SGHTA and CDR2 FQGNSA. The CDR3 sequence is CASSAYLGTGGETQYF. In nucleotides, the CDR3 is TGTGCCAGCAGCGCGTACCTCGGAACGGGGGGAGAGACCCAGTACTTC.

V and J are TRBV10-3 and TRBJ1-1, with 7 bases aligning to TRBD1. The V and J ends lost 6 bases and 3 bases, in that order; junction bases with no gene match: 7. The length of the CDR3 is 14 residues. Per germline, CDR1 ENHRY and CDR2 SYGVKD. The CDR3 sequence: CAIRDRAGDTEAFF. The CDR3 DNA reads as TGTGCCATCAGAGACAGGGCGGGAGACACTGAAGCTTTCTTT.

A single count supports this clone. This rearrangement joins TRBV5-4 to TRBJ2-7; TRBD2 matches at 14 bases. The CDR3 is 15 amino acids. Germline V gene lookup returns CDR1 SGHNT and CDR2 YYREEE (reference sequence). The trim removed 3 bases at V and 4 bases at J, leaving 3 bases unmatched. The CDR3 nucleotides are TGTGCCAGCAGCTGGGGACTAGCGGGAGTGTACGAGCAGTACTTC. The encoded protein is CASSWGLAGVYEQYF.

This clone was picked up one time. The chain is built from TRBV29-1 and TRBJ2-7, with a weak D call TRBD1 (5 bases). The CDR3 is 13 residues long. Germline V gene lookup returns CDR1 SQVTM and CDR2 ANQGSEA. V shed 7 bases and J shed 0 bases, with 13 bases lying between them. CDR3 in amino acids: CSARDRSSYEQYF. The CDR3 nucleotides are TGCAGCGCCAGGGATCGGAGCTCCTACGAGCAGTACTTC.